What follows are 12 T cell receptor beta chains derived from one specimen sequenced in a study of blood T cell repertoires in COVID-19 (dated by TCRdb to 2019 to 2021). The method behind the library was the immunoSEQ multiplex PCR assay. Sourced from immuneACCESS, this table was stored by TCRdb with only in-frame sequences that have V and J called. A share of the clones is absent; for the studies checked, an unresolved V gene accounts for under half, and the remainder has no known explanation. The sample table contains some 410,000 clones; only one count was recorded for over 75% of them. The ten top clones hold approximately 1% of the sample. Sample: PBMCs or T cells enriched from blood (not recorded which). These TCRs come from a woman in her 30s with acute COVID-19.

This chain links TRBV20-1 with TRBJ1-5; 8 bases agree with TRBD1. CDR3 size: 17 residues. Germline CDR1 reads DFQATT; CDR2 reads SNEGSKA (reference sequence). Trimming at V came to 3 bases and at J to 2 bases, leaving 12 bases not matched to a gene. This chain's CDR3 is CSASKGVGQGGNQPQHF. Here the CDR3 DNA reads TGCAGTGCTAGTAAAGGAGTTGGACAGGGAGGCAATCAGCCCCAGCATTTT.

The rearrangement links TRBV19 to TRBJ2-7; no firm D call. The germline gives CDR1 LNHDA, CDR2 SQIVND (reference sequence). This CDR3 contains 13 residues. Trimming cost V 5 bases and J 3 bases, with 11 bases left between them. CDR3 loop: CASSPHRDYEQYF. CDR3 nucleotide sequence: TGTGCCAGTAGTCCCCACAGAGACTACGAGCAGTACTTC.

V gene TRBV19 combines with J gene TRBJ2-3; TRBD2 matches 8 bases. This CDR3 has 16 amino acids. Trimming at V came to 8 bases and at J to 0 bases, leaving 10 bases not matched to a gene. Germline V gene sequence: CDR1 LNHDA, CDR2 SQIVND (reference sequence). The CDR3: CASSVVLAGSTDTQYF. CDR3 DNA: TGTGCCAGTTCAGTTGTATTAGCGGGGAGCACAGATACGCAGTATTTT.

The chain has TRBV29-1 and TRBJ1-1, with 9 positions matching TRBD1. Germline loops: CDR1 SQVTM, CDR2 ANQGSEA. Trimming cost V 5 bases and J 4 bases; bases outside gene matches: 8. This CDR3 is built from 14 residues. Here the CDR3 DNA reads TGCAGCGTTAGCCGGACAGGGGCGGGCACTGAAGCTTTCTTT. Its protein is CSVSRTGAGTEAFF. The full variable domain, its missing parts supplied by reference TRBV29-1 and TRBJ1-1, is SAVISQKPSRDICQRGTSLTIQCQVDSQVTMMFWYRQQPGQSLTLIATANQGSEATYESGFVIDKFPISRPNLTFSTLTVSNMSPEDSSIYLCSVSRTGAGTEAFFGQGTRLTVV.

This clone came up a few times. The rearrangement joins TRBV6-1 to TRBJ2-7; 8 bases map to TRBD1. V lost 2 bases, J lost 3 bases, and 3 bases stayed unmatched. Per the germline V gene, CDR1 is MNHNS and CDR2 is SASEGT. CDR3 length: 14 residues. CDR3 sequence (DNA): TGTGCCAGCAGTGAACTGGACAGGGACTACGAGCAGTACTTC. The encoded protein is CASSELDRDYEQYF.

This chain links TRBV27 with TRBJ1-6; 9 bases match TRBD1. V lost 6 bases to trimming and J lost 9 bases; unmatched junction nucleotides: 12. The CDR3 length is 16 residues. The germline CDR1 and CDR2 sequences are MNHEY and SMNVEV (reference sequence). In DNA form, the CDR3 reads TGTGCCAGCAGCCCGTACGGGACAGGGTTTTCTTCACCCCTCCACTTT. Its translation: CASSPYGTGFSSPLHF.

The chain links TRBV2 to TRBJ1-1, with 9 bases fitting TRBD1. The CDR3 has 15 residues. Germline lookup yields CDR1 SNHLY and CDR2 FYNNEI. J gave up 1 base and V 9 bases, and 9 bases lay outside the gene matches. The CDR3: CASRWDRARNTEAFF. DNA of the CDR3: TGTGCCAGTCGATGGGACAGGGCGAGGAACACTGAAGCTTTCTTT.

The chain uses TRBV29-1 and TRBJ1-2, with D uncertain. Germline CDR1 reads SQVTM; CDR2 reads ANQGSEA. The V and J ends lost 0 bases and 1 base respectively, with 9 bases between them. CDR3 length: 14 residues. CDR3 loop: CSVEDPTFNYGYTF. The CDR3 DNA sequence: TGCAGCGTTGAAGACCCGACTTTTAACTATGGCTACACCTTC.

The V gene is TRBV19, the J gene TRBJ1-1, with 8 bases aligning to TRBD1. The CDR3 is 14 residues long. The V gene end was trimmed by 4 bases and the J gene end by 1 base; junction bases not matched to a gene: 2. Germline V gene data show CDR1 as LNHDA and CDR2 as SQIVND (reference sequence). CDR3 residues: CASSNDRGNTEAFF. CDR3 DNA sequence: TGTGCCAGTAGTAACGACAGGGGGAACACTGAAGCTTTCTTT.

The genes are TRBV6-5 and TRBJ2-6, with a weak D call TRBD2 (5 bases). CDR1 MNHEY and CDR2 SVGAGI come from the germline V gene. Trimming took 0 bases from V and 2 from J, leaving 8 bases between them. The CDR3 sequence is 16 residues long. In DNA, the CDR3 is TGTGCCAGCAGTTACTCGATCGGGGCTGGGGCCAACGTCCTGACTTTC. Amino acid sequence: CASSYSIGAGANVLTF.

The chain has TRBV7-9 and TRBJ2-7; D gene uncertain. CDR1 SEHNR and CDR2 FQNEAQ come from the germline V gene (reference sequence). Deletions cut 4 bases from V and 2 bases from J, with 6 bases between. The CDR3 runs to 12 residues. The DNA of the CDR3 is TGTGCCAGCAGCTCAGGAACCTACGAGCAGTACTTC. It translates to CASSSGTYEQYF.

CDR3 sequence (DNA): TGTGCCAGCAGAAAGACAGGGACAAACATTCAGTACTTC. This sequence encodes CASRKTGTNIQYF. This rearrangement joins TRBV6-5 to TRBJ2-4, with TRBD1 matching over 7 bases. V was pared by 6 bases and J by 6 bases, with 5 bases of the junction left unmatched. Germline-derived CDR1 and CDR2 are MNHEY and SVGAGI. CDR3 length equals 13 residues.